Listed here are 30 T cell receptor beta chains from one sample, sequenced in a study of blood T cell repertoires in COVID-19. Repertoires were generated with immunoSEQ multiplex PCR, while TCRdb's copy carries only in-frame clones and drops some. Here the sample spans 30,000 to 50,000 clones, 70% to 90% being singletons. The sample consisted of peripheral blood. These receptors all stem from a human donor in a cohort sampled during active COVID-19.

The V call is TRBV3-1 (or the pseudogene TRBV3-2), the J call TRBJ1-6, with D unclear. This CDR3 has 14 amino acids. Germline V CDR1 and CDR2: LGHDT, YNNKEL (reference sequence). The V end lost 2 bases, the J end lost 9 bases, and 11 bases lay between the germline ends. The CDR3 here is CASSQKDNSSPLHF. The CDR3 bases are TGTGCCAGCAGCCAAAAAGATAACAGTTCACCCCTCCACTTT.

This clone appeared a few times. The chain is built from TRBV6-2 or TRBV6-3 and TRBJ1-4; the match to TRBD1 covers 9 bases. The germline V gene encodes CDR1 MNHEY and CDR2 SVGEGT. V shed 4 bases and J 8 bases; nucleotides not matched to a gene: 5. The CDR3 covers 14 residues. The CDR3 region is CASSSGTGTEKLFF. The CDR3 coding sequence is TGTGCCAGCAGTTCGGGGACAGGGACCGAAAAACTGTTTTTT.

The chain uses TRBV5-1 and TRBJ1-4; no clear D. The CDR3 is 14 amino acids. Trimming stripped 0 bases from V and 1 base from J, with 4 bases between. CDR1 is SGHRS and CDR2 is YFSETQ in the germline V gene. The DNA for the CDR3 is TGCGCCAGCAGCTTGGGGAGAACTAATGAAAAACTGTTTTTT. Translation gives CASSLGRTNEKLFF.

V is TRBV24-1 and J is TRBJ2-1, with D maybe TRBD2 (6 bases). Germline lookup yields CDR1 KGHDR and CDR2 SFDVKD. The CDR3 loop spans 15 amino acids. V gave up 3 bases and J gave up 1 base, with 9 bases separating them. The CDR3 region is CATSDTTRSYNEQFF. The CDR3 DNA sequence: TGTGCCACCAGTGATACGACTAGATCCTACAATGAGCAGTTCTTC.

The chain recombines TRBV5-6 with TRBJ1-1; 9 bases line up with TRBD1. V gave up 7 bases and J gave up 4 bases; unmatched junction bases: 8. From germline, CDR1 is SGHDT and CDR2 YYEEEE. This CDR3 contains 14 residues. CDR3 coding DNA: TGTGCCAGCCGCCGGGACAGGGTCGTCACTGAAGCTTTCTTT. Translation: CASRRDRVVTEAFF.

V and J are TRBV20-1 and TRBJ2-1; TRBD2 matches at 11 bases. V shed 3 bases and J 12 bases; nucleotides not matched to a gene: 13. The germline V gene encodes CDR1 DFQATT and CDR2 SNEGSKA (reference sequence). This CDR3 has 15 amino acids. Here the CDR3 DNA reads TGCAGTGCTAGTCCACTAGCGGGGGCCTATCTGGGGCAGTTCTTC. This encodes CSASPLAGAYLGQFF.

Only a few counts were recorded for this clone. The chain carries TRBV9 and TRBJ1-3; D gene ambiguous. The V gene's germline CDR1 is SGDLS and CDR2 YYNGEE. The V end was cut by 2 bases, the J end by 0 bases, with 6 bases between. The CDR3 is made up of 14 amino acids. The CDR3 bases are TGTGCCAGCAGCGTGGGGAGCTCTGGAAACACCATATATTTT. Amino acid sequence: CASSVGSSGNTIYF.

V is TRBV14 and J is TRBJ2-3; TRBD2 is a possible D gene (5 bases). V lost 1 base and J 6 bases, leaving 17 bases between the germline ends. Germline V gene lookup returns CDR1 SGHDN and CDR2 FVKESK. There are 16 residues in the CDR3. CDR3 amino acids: CASSQGRAVRGDTQYF. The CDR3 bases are TGTGCCAGCAGCCAAGGTCGGGCGGTCAGAGGGGATACGCAGTATTTT.

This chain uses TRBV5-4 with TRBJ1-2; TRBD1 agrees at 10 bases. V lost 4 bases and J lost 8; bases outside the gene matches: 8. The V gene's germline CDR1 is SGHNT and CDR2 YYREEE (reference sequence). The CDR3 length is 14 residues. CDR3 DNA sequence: TGTGCCAGCAGCACCGGACAGGGGGTTCGAGGCTACACCTTC. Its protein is CASSTGQGVRGYTF.

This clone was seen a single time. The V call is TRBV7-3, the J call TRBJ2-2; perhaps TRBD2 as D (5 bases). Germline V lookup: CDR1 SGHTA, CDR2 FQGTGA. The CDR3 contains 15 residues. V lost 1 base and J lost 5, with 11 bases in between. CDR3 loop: CASSLRAPGTGELFF. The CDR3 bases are TGTGCCAGCAGCTTAAGAGCGCCGGGGACCGGGGAGCTGTTTTTT. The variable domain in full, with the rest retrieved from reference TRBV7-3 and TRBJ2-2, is GAGVSQTPSNKVTEKGKYVELRCDPISGHTALYWYRQSLGQGPEFLIYFQGTGAADDSGLPNDRFFAVRPEGSVSTLKIQRTERGDSAVYLCASSLRAPGTGELFFGEGSRLTVL.

The CDR3 spells CASSLVGQGSDTQYF. The CDR3 DNA reads as TGCGCCAGCAGCTTGGTAGGGCAGGGATCAGATACGCAGTATTTT. The rearrangement uses TRBV5-1 and TRBJ2-3, with D possibly matching TRBD1 (5 bases). This CDR3 contains 15 residues. V lost 0 bases to trimming and J lost 4 bases, with 12 bases between them. Germline CDR1 reads SGHRS; CDR2 reads YFSETQ.

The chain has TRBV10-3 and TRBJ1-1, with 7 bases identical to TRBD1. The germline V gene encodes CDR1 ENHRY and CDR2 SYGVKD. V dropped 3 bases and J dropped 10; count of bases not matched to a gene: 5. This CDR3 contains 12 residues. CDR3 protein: CAISDQGGGAFF. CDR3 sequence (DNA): TGTGCCATCAGTGACCAGGGGGGCGGAGCTTTCTTT.

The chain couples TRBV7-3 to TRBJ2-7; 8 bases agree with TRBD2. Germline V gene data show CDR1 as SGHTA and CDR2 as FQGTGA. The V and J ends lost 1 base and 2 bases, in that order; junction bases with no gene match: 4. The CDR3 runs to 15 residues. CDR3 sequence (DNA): TGTGCCAGCAGCTTAAGAGCGGGGGAGACCTACGAGCAGTACTTC. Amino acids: CASSLRAGETYEQYF.

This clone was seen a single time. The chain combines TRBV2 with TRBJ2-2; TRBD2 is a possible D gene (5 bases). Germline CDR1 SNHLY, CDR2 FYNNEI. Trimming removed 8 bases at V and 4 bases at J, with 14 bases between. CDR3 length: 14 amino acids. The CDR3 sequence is CASGLARGTGELFF. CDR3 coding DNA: TGTGCCAGCGGGCTGGCCCGGGGCACCGGGGAGCTGTTTTTT. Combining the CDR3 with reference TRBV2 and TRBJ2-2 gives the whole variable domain EPEVTQTPSHQVTQMGQEVILRCVPISNHLYFYWYRQILGQKVEFLVSFYNNEISEKSEIFDDQFSVERPDGSNFTLKIRSTKLEDSAMYFCASGLARGTGELFFGEGSRLTVL.

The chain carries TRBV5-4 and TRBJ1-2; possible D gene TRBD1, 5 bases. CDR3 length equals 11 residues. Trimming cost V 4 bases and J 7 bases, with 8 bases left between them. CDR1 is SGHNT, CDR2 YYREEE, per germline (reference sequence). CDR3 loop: CASSRDFGYTF. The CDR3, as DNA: TGTGCCAGCAGCCGGGACTTTGGCTACACCTTC.

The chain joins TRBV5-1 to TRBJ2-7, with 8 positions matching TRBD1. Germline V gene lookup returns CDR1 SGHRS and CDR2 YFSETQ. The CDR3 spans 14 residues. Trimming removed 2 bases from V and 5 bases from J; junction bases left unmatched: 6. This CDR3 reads CASSLRQGRHEQYF. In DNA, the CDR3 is TGCGCCAGCAGCTTAAGACAGGGGCGGCACGAGCAGTACTTC. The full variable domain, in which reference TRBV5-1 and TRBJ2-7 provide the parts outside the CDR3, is KAGVTQTPRYLIKTRGQQVTLSCSPISGHRSVSWYQQTPGQGLQFLFEYFSETQRNKGNFPGRFSGRQFSNSRSEMNVSTLELGDSALYLCASSLRQGRHEQYFGPGTRLTVT.

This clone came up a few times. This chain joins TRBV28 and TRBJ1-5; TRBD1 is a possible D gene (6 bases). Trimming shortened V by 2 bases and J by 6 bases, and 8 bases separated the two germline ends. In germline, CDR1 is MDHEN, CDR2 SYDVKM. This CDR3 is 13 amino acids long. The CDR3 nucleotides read TGTGCCAGCAGTTTAGGGGGGGCTCAGCCCCAGCATTTT. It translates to CASSLGGAQPQHF.

The CDR3 is CASSGQGAIWDEQYF. CDR3 sequence (DNA): TGTGCCAGCAGCGGACAGGGGGCGATTTGGGACGAGCAGTACTTC. The chain combines TRBV6-2 or TRBV6-3 with TRBJ2-7; TRBD1 matches 11 bases. The CDR3 loop spans 15 amino acids. With 6 bases clipped from V and 5 bases from J, the junction kept 9 bases outside the gene matches. Per the germline V gene, CDR1 is MNHEY and CDR2 is SVGEGT.

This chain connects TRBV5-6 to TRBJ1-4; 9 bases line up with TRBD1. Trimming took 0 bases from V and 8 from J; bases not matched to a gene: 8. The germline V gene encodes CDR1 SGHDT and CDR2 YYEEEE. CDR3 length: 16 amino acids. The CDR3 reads CASSLAGTGSGEKLFF. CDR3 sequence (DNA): TGTGCCAGCAGCTTGGCTGGGACAGGGAGTGGAGAAAAACTGTTTTTT.

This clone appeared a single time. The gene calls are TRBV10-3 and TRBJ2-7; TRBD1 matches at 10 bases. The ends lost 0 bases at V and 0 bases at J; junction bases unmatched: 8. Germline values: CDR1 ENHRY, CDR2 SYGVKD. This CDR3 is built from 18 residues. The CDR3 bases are TGTGCCATCAGTGAGTCGGGGACAGGGGTAGGGGGCTCCTACGAGCAGTACTTC. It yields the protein CAISESGTGVGGSYEQYF.

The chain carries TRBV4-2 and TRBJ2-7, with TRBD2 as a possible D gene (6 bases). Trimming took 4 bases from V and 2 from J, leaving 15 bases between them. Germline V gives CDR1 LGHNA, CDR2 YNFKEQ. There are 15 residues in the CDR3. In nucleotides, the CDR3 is TGTGCCAGCAGCCGCCCGGGACTTTCCACCTACGAGCAGTACTTC. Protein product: CASSRPGLSTYEQYF.

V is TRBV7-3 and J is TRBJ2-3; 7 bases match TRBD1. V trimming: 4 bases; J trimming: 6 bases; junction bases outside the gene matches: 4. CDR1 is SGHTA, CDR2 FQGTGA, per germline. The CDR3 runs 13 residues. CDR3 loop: CASSSRGSDTQYF. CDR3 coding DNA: TGTGCCAGCAGCTCCAGGGGGAGCGATACGCAGTATTTT. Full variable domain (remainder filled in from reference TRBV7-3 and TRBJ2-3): GAGVSQTPSNKVTEKGKYVELRCDPISGHTALYWYRQSLGQGPEFLIYFQGTGAADDSGLPNDRFFAVRPEGSVSTLKIQRTERGDSAVYLCASSSRGSDTQYFGPGTRLTVL.

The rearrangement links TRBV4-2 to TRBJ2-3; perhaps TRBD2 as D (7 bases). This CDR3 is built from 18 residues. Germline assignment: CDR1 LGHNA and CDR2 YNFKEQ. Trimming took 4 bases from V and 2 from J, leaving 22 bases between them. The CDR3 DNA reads TGTGCCAGCAGCCCGGCCTTGGGGGAGGGGGGATCCACAGATACGCAGTATTTT. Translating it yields CASSPALGEGGSTDTQYF.

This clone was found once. The DNA of the CDR3 is TGTGCCAGCAGTGAACTGGGGGGAATGAACACTGAAGCTTTCTTT. It is translated as CASSELGGMNTEAFF. This chain connects TRBV6-1 to TRBJ1-1; TRBD1 is a possible D gene (5 bases). The V and J ends lost 2 bases and 0 bases respectively, with 10 bases between them. This CDR3 is built from 15 residues. CDR1 and CDR2 from the germline V gene are MNHNS and SASEGT.

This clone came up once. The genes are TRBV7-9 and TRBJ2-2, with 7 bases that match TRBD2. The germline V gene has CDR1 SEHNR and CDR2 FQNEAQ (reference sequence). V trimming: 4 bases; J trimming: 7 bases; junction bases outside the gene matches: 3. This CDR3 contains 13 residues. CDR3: CASSSGGVGELFF. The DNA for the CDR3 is TGTGCCAGCAGCTCGGGGGGTGTCGGGGAGCTGTTTTTT.

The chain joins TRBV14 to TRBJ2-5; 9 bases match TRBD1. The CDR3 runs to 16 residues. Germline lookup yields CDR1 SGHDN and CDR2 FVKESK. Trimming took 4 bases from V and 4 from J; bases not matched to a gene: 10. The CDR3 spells CASSLLGQGGRETQYF. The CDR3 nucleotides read TGTGCCAGCAGCCTATTGGGACAGGGTGGTCGAGAGACCCAGTACTTC.

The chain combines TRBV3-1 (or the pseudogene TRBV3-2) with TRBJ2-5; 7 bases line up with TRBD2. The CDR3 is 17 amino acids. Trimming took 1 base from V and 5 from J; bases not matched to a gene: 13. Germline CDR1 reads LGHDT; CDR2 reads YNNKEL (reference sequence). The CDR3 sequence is CASSQGEGGPSGETQYF. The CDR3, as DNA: TGTGCCAGCAGCCAAGGTGAGGGAGGGCCTTCAGGGGAGACCCAGTACTTC.

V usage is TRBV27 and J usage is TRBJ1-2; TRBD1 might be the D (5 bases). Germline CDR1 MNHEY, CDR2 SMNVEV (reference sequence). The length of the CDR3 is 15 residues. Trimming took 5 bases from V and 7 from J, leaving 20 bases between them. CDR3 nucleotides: TGTGCCAGCAGTACTATCGTCGGGGGGAGTGGTGGCTACACCTTC. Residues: CASSTIVGGSGGYTF.

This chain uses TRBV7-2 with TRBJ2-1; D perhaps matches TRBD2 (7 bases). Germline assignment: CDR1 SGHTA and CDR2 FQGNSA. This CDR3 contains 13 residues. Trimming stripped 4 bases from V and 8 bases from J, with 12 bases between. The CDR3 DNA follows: TGTGCCAGCAGCTCACGGGGGGCCTATGAGCAGTTCTTC. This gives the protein CASSSRGAYEQFF.

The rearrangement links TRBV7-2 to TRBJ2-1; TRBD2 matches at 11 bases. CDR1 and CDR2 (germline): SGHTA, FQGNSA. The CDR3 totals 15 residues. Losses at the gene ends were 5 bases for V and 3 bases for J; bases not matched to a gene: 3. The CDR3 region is CASSTTSGSYNEQFF. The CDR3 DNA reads TGTGCCAGCAGCACTACTAGCGGGAGCTACAATGAGCAGTTCTTC.